The 9 T cell receptor beta chains given below trace back to one sample, sequenced in a study of human T cells and chemical hapten exposure. Each CDR3 protein is one row after TCRdb ran MiXCR on the RACE reads. The sample has 350,000 to 400,000 distinct CDR3 sequences, 6% to 7% seen once. Time point defined: patch test 2, 6 weeks after DPC sensitization. Documented treatment: therapeutic diphenylcyclopropenone sensitization with weekly scalp DPC. The material was whole blood, obtained in connection with sensitization to the hapten diphenylcyclopropenone (DPC). Receptor source: a woman aged 18-29 years with alopecia areata. Some clones in this sample may be carry-over from other donors' samples.

This clonotype was found many times. This sequence joins TRBV10-3 and TRBJ1-2; TRBD1 agrees at 7 bases. Germline-derived CDR1 and CDR2 are ENHRY and SYGVKD. The junction had 3 bases not matched to a gene; V was cut back by 1 base and J by 4 bases. The CDR3 length is 14 residues. As DNA, the CDR3 is TGTGCCATCAGTGAGTTGACAGGGATCTATGGCTACACCTTC. Its translation: CAISELTGIYGYTF.

The CDR3 region is CASSPAVERGAKNTGELFF. Written as DNA, the CDR3 is TGTGCCAGCAGCCCCGCCGTCGAGCGGGGGGCGAAGAACACCGGGGAGCTGTTTTTT. The chain links TRBV3-1 to TRBJ2-2; 9 positions match TRBD2. The CDR3 sequence is 19 residues long. Germline CDR1 is LGHDT and CDR2 is YNNKEL (reference sequence). Unmatched junction bases numbered 13, after V lost 4 bases and J lost 1 base. Full variable domain (outside the CDR3, taken from reference TRBV3-1 and TRBJ2-2): DTAVSQTPKYLVTQMGNDKSIKCEQNLGHDTMYWYKQDSKKFLKIMFSYNNKELIINETVPNRFSPKSPDKAHLNLHINSLELGDSAVYFCASSPAVERGAKNTGELFFGEGSRLTVL.

This sequence joins TRBV4-3 and TRBJ2-1, with 10 bases aligning to TRBD2. Germline values: CDR1 LGHNA, CDR2 YSLEER. J gave up 9 bases and V 5 bases, and 10 bases lay outside the gene matches. CDR3 length equals 15 residues. This chain's CDR3 is CASSEIGTSVGEQFF. The CDR3 region has the DNA TGCGCCAGCAGCGAAATCGGGACTAGCGTTGGTGAGCAGTTCTTC.

This clonotype was seen repeatedly, ten times or more. This chain connects TRBV7-2 to TRBJ1-5; D not resolved. The germline V gene encodes CDR1 SGHTA and CDR2 FQGNSA. This CDR3 has 15 amino acids. Trimming took 11 bases from V and 0 from J, leaving 17 bases between them. The CDR3 DNA is TGTGCCTTGAGTGGTGGAGGCTATAGCAATCAGCCCCAGCATTTT. Its translation is CALSGGGYSNQPQHF. The full variable domain, its missing parts supplied by reference TRBV7-2 and TRBJ1-5, is GAGVSQSPSNKVTEKGKDVELRCDPISGHTALYWYRQSLGQGLEFLIYFQGNSAPDKSGLPSDRFSAERTGGSVSTLTIQRTQQEDSAVYLCALSGGGYSNQPQHFGDGTRLSIL.

The table lists this clonotype with many counts. The rearrangement uses TRBV29-1 and TRBJ1-5, with D maybe TRBD1 (5 bases). V lost 4 bases, J lost 5 bases, and 9 bases lay in between. The germline CDR1 and CDR2 sequences are SQVTM and ANQGSEA. The CDR3 is 12 residues long. For the CDR3, the DNA is TGCAGCGTTGGAGCGGGGGATCAGCCCCAGCATTTT. It encodes CSVGAGDQPQHF.

Ten or more counts support this clonotype. This chain joins TRBV28 and TRBJ2-7; the D gene is possibly TRBD2 (6 bases). This CDR3 is built from 15 residues. The V end was cut by 6 bases, the J end by 3 bases, with 18 bases between. The germline gives CDR1 MDHEN, CDR2 SYDVKM. The CDR3 loop reads CASSPHVLAVYEQYF. DNA of the CDR3: TGTGCCAGCAGCCCCCATGTACTAGCAGTCTACGAGCAGTACTTC. The full variable domain, in which reference TRBV28 and TRBJ2-7 provide the parts outside the CDR3, is DVKVTQSSRYLVKRTGEKVFLECVQDMDHENMFWYRQDPGLGLRLIYFSYDVKMKEKGDIPEGYSVSREKKERFSLILESASTNQTSMYLCASSPHVLAVYEQYFGPGTRLTVT.

In its sample, this clonotype was seen a few times. The chain combines TRBV5-5 with TRBJ2-3; TRBD2 matches 15 bases. Trimming took 3 bases from V and 5 from J; bases not matched to a gene: 4. The CDR3 has 16 residues. The germline V gene has CDR1 SGHKS and CDR2 YYEKEE (reference sequence). CDR3 DNA: TGTGCCAGCAGCTGGGGACTAGCGGGGGGTGAAGATACGCAGTATTTT. It specifies CASSWGLAGGEDTQYF.

The chain uses TRBV7-2 and TRBJ2-3; 7 bases agree with TRBD1. The CDR3 covers 14 residues. V was pared by 6 bases and J by 4 bases, with 7 bases of the junction left unmatched. Germline CDR1 is SGHTA and CDR2 is FQGNSA. The CDR3 DNA reads as TGTGCCAGCAGATTCGGACAGGAGTCAGATACGCAGTATTTT. Translated, it gives CASRFGQESDTQYF. Full variable domain (missing parts from reference TRBV7-2 and TRBJ2-3): GAGVSQSPSNKVTEKGKDVELRCDPISGHTALYWYRQSLGQGLEFLIYFQGNSAPDKSGLPSDRFSAERTGGSVSTLTIQRTQQEDSAVYLCASRFGQESDTQYFGPGTRLTVL.

The CDR3 DNA reads as TGTGCCAGCAGTGGAACGGGAGCCCAGAAGTTCTTC. It translates to CASSGTGAQKFF. This chain connects TRBV12-3 or TRBV12-4 to TRBJ2-1; D might be TRBD2 (6 bases). Between the trimmed V and J ends, which lost 5 bases and 14 bases, there was a span of 16 bases. CDR3 size: 12 residues.